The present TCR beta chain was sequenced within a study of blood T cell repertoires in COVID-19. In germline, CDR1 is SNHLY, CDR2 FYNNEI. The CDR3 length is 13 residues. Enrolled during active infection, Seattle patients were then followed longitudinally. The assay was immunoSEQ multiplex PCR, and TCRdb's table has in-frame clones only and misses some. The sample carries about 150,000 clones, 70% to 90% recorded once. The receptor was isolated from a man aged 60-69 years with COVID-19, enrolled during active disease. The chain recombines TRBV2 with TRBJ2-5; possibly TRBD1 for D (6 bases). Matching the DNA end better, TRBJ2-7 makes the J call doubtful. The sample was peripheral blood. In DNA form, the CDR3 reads TGTGCCAGCATGAGGGACACGTCCTACGAGCAGTACTTC. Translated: CASMRDTSYEQYF.